This T cell receptor (beta chain) was retrieved from a study of CD8 T cells in Susac syndrome. The RNA, about 0.5 to 1 ug, was put through reverse transcription using random hexamers. In TCRdb, the immunoSEQ multiplex PCR reads were re-called with MiXCR into one record per CDR3 protein. The table has about 400,000 distinct CDR3 sequences, 85% seen once. About this clonotype itself: Its antigen is undetermined.

Germline lookup yields CDR1 MGHDK and CDR2 SYGVNS. The CDR3 length is 14 residues. The V end lost 5 bases, the J end lost 1 base, and 10 bases lay between the germline ends. Study-wide results and limits: As the study acknowledged, the number of individuals in its TCR sequencing and HLA analysis was relatively small.

The chain joins TRBV25-1 to TRBJ2-3; the D gene could be TRBD1 or TRBD2 (5 bases each). The source is a human donor with multiple sclerosis. The material sequenced was CD8+ T cells from PBMCs. CDR3 loop: CASSPGRGTDTQYF. The CDR3 DNA sequence: TGTGCCAGCAGTCCAGGGCGGGGCACAGATACGCAGTATTTT. Based on the CDR3 plus reference TRBV25-1 and TRBJ2-3, the full variable domain is EADIYQTPRYLVIGTGKKITLECSQTMGHDKMYWYQQDPGMELHLIHYSYGVNSTEKGDLSSESTVSRIRTEHFPLTLESARPSHTSQYLCASSPGRGTDTQYFGPGTRLTVL.